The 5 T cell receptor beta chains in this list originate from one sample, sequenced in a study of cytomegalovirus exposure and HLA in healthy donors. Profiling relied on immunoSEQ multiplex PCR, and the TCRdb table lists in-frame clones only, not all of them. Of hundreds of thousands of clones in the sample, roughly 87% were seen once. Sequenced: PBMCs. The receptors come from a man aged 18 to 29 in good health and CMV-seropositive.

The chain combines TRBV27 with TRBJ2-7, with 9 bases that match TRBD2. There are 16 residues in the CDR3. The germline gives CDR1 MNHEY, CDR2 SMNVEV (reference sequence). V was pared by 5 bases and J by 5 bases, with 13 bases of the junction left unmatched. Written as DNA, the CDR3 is TGTGCCAGCAGTCTACGACTAGCGGCGTTCGCCGACGAGCAGTACTTC. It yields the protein CASSLRLAAFADEQYF.

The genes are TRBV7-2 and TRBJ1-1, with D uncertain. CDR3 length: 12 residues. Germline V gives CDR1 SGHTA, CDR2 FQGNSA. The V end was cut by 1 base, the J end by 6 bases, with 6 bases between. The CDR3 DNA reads TGTGCCAGCAGCTTAGTATCGGCTGAAGCTTTCTTT. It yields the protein CASSLVSAEAFF. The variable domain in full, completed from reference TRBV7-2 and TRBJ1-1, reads GAGVSQSPSNKVTEKGKDVELRCDPISGHTALYWYRQSLGQGLEFLIYFQGNSAPDKSGLPSDRFSAERTGGSVSTLTIQRTQQEDSAVYLCASSLVSAEAFFGQGTRLTVV.

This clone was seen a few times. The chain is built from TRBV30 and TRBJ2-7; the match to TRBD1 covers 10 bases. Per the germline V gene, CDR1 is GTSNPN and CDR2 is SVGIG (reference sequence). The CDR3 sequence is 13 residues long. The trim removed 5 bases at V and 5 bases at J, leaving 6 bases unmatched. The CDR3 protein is CAWCAGTGDEQYF. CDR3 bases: TGTGCCTGGTGCGCCGGGACAGGGGACGAGCAGTACTTC.

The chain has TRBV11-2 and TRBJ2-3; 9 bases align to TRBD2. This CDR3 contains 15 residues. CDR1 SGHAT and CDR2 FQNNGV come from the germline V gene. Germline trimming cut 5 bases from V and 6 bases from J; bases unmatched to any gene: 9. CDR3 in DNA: TGTGCCAGCAGCCCCGGTTTAGCGGGAGACGATACGCAGTATTTT. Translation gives CASSPGLAGDDTQYF.

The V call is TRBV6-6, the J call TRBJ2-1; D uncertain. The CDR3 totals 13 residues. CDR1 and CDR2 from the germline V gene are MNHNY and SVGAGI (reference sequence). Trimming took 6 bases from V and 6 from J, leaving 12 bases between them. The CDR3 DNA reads TGTGCCAGCAGACCCCGACTCGTCAATGAGCAGTTCTTC. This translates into CASRPRLVNEQFF.